This T cell receptor beta chain was recorded in a study of CD8 T cells in Susac syndrome (dated by TCRdb to the late 2010s). A note on the overall study: Repertoire sequencing was used to test whether CD8+ T cell activation and differentiation in Susac syndrome was antigen driven. The clonality of the CD8+ T cell repertoire was compared across approximately 12 healthy donors, about 14 Susac syndrome patients and roughly 16 multiple sclerosis patients. Beyond this particular receptor, the publication reports: The number of individuals in the TCR sequencing and HLA analysis was acknowledged as relatively small.

RNA was extracted with the RNeasy kit and roughly 0.45 to 1 ug was reverse transcribed using random hexamers. The immunoSEQ multiplex PCR assay, which covers 54 Vbeta and 13 Jbeta segments, was used to amplify TCR beta CDR3 regions. PCR amplification bias was corrected by using a synthetic template baseline for primer optimization and computational correction. The original methods were these. Only productive sequences were kept, with reads annotated to V, D and J genes according to IMGT and analyzed in immunoSEQ Analyzer. Clonality was computed as one minus Shannon entropy normalized by log2 of the number of productive unique sequences. Public and private clones were assessed among the 100 most prevalent clones of each patient and control. Clones were defined as Susac-specific when absent from the healthy and MS cohorts, from about 1,100 published viral clones and from other ImmuneACCESS disease sequences. The raw public reads went through TCRdb reprocessing: fastp at Q25, MiXCR clone calling, in-frame beta chains kept. Every entry covers one CDR3 protein and lists the most common genes and DNA from its rows. The V and J calls were not made by the authors but by TCRdb's processing. A total of about 300,000 distinct CDR3 sequences appear in this sample, about 89% of them only once. The top ten hold approximately 0.18% of the sample.

High-throughput TCR beta sequencing profiled peripheral blood CD8+ and CD4+ T cells from healthy donors, Susac syndrome patients and multiple sclerosis patients. The multiple sclerosis controls were treatment-naive patients whose relapsing-remitting disease, either stable or active, fulfilled the revised McDonald criteria. CD8+ TEMRA cells were enriched by FACS, while bulk CD8+ and CD4+ T cells were purified by magnetic negative isolation. Blood was collected in EDTA tubes and processed within 24 hours, with PBMCs isolated through density gradient centrifugation. PBMCs destined for TCR sequencing were cryopreserved in liquid nitrogen and later thawed in a 37 °C water bath. The sorted or isolated CD4+, CD8+ and CD8+ TEMRA cells had a purity of 90% or higher. Points on this clonotype: Its antigen is unknown. No much larger clone exists at a distance of one base, and base qualities are not known.

V is shortened by 3 bases, J by 3 bases, and the region joining them spans 14 bases. Inclusive of the bounding cysteine and phenylalanine, the CDR3 is 15 residues long. Of all the DNA, just the CDR3 is kept, 45 bases in frame from base 1. Sequencing was done on a sample of CD8+ T cells from PBMCs. This receptor was obtained from a human donor with multiple sclerosis. The rearrangement joined TRBV12-3 or TRBV12-4 to TRBJ2-5, with no confident D gene call. The nucleotide sequence is TGTGCCAGCAGTTTTGCCTTACTTTCTAAAGAGACCCAGTACTTC. Its protein reads: CASSFALLSKETQYF.